Each of the 5 T cell receptor beta chains below was sequenced from the same sample in a study of blood T cells in healthy people across ages. A second about 7 to 11 cycle PCR used barcoded and J-beta primers. TCRdb recomputed calls from the 5' RACE reads with MiXCR, one row per CDR3 protein. The profile shows approximately 800,000 distinct CDR3 sequences, 55% to 75% of them singletons. Sequencing was performed on blood. All receptors derive from a man aged 25 to 40 in good health.

This chain links TRBV29-1 with TRBJ2-2, with D hard to call. The CDR3 sequence is 14 residues long. CDR1 and CDR2 from the germline V gene are SQVTM and ANQGSEA. Trimming left V 5 bases short and J 0 bases short, with 10 bases between. The CDR3 spells CSVRTIANTGELFF. DNA of the CDR3: TGCAGCGTTAGGACCATCGCGAACACCGGGGAGCTGTTTTTT.

The sample holds a few counts of this clonotype. The V call is TRBV20-1, the J call TRBJ2-1; 11 bases match TRBD2. The CDR3 has 14 amino acids. Germline assignment: CDR1 DFQATT and CDR2 SNEGSKA (reference sequence). Trimming at V came to 4 bases and at J to 13 bases, leaving 12 bases not matched to a gene. The CDR3 protein is CSATLAGGPRQQFF. The CDR3 region has the DNA TGCAGTGCTACCTTAGCGGGAGGGCCGAGGCAACAGTTCTTC.

The chain combines TRBV27 with TRBJ2-7, with 9 bases matching TRBD2. The V gene end was trimmed by 5 bases and the J gene end by 0 bases; junction bases not matched to a gene: 8. CDR1 and CDR2 (germline): MNHEY, SMNVEV (reference sequence). CDR3 length: 16 amino acids. The CDR3 DNA follows: TGTGCCAGCAGTCTTGCGGGAGGGATTCACTCCTACGAGCAGTACTTC. Translation: CASSLAGGIHSYEQYF.

The genes are TRBV3-1 and TRBJ1-2; no reliable D call. CDR1 is LGHDT and CDR2 is YNNKEL in the germline V gene (reference sequence). V lost 2 bases to trimming and J lost 4 bases, with 5 bases between them. The CDR3 is made up of 12 amino acids. CDR3 coding DNA: TGTGCCAGCAGCCAAACCCCCTATGGCTACACCTTC. This sequence encodes CASSQTPYGYTF.

The table lists this clonotype with a few counts. The rearrangement joins TRBV4-3 to TRBJ2-7; D is uncertain. The CDR3 is made up of 14 amino acids. With 4 bases removed from V and 0 bases from J, the gap between germline ends came to 10 bases. From germline, CDR1 is LGHNA and CDR2 YSLEER. Here the CDR3 DNA reads TGCGCCAGCAGCCGCTTAATGGACTCCTACGAGCAGTACTTC. Translated, it gives CASSRLMDSYEQYF.